This T cell receptor beta chain was sequenced during a study of blood T cell repertoires in COVID-19. About the research overall: Samples taken during acute and convalescent COVID-19 were collected in the United States, Italy and Spain.

The method was immunoSEQ multiplex PCR; TCRdb's version includes in-frame clones alone and lacks a portion of them. The table lists approximately 28,000 clones, over 70% of them singletons, with roughly 16% in the top ten. With V trimmed by 5 bases and J by 1 base, 9 bases remained unmatched. The CDR3 length is 17 residues. Per the germline V gene, CDR1 is LNHNV and CDR2 is YYDKDF (reference sequence). This chain links TRBV15 with TRBJ1-4; 8 nucleotides line up with TRBD1. The sequence was obtained from a man older than 75 with active or convalescent COVID-19. The sequenced sample was peripheral blood. In nucleotides, the CDR3 is TGTGCCACCAGCCCCACGGCTGACAGGGGAACTAATGAAAAACTGTTTTTT. Translation gives CATSPTADRGTNEKLFF.